These 5 T cell receptor beta chains were sequenced from one sample in a study of T-cell reconstitution after alpha-beta-depleted transplantation in children (dated by TCRdb to the mid-2010s). The library was obtained by PCR. The listed sequencing device is Illumina HiSeq 2500. TCR library preparation used molecular barcoding, with unique molecular identifiers applied to normalize quantification of the TCRbeta repertoire. In-frame beta chains were kept once TCRdb had trimmed the public reads at Q25 with fastp and called clones with MiXCR. Every distinct CDR3 protein forms one entry, paired with its most common genes and DNA. The sample data list 450,000 to 500,000 distinct CDR3 sequences, and roughly an eighth of these were observed just once. The top ten hold roughly 5.4% of the sample. The sequences come from PBMCs from the stem cell graft donor, collected from the stem cell graft. The receptors stem from a human donor who donated a stem cell graft to a child with combined immunodeficiency.

This clonotype was counted only a few times. The rearrangement joins TRBV6-5 to TRBJ2-2, with D unclear. Germline CDR1 and CDR2: MNHEY and SVGAGI. The V and J ends lost 6 bases and 7 bases respectively, with 6 bases between them. This CDR3 contains 11 residues. CDR3 sequence (DNA): TGTGCCAGCAGGGCCATCGGGGAGCTGTTTTTT. This gives the protein CASRAIGELFF.

The chain joins TRBV20-1 to TRBJ2-2; D call uncertain. Trimming took 1 base from V and 2 from J, leaving 11 bases between them. CDR1 and CDR2 (germline): DFQATT, SNEGSKA (reference sequence). CDR3 size: 15 residues. The CDR3 loop is CSARGRDHNTGELFF. DNA of the CDR3: TGCAGTGCTAGAGGGCGCGACCACAACACCGGGGAGCTGTTTTTT.

This clonotype was observed a handful of times. This chain connects TRBV15 to TRBJ1-1; D is perhaps TRBD1 (6 bases). There are 16 residues in the CDR3. The germline V gene has CDR1 LNHNV and CDR2 YYDKDF (reference sequence). The germline V and J ends were trimmed by 1 base and 0 bases, with 12 bases remaining between them. CDR3 amino acids: CATSRGYREMNTEAFF. DNA for the CDR3: TGTGCCACCAGCAGAGGCTACAGGGAAATGAACACTGAAGCTTTCTTT.

This chain uses TRBV11-2 with TRBJ2-5; D perhaps matches TRBD2 (5 bases). The V gene's germline CDR1 is SGHAT and CDR2 FQNNGV. V was pared by 5 bases and J by 5 bases, with 12 bases between. There are 13 residues in the CDR3. CDR3 coding DNA: TGTGCCAGCAGCCCCGTCGAGGGCGAGACCCAGTACTTC. Translating it yields CASSPVEGETQYF.

The J gene is TRBJ2-7, the V gene TRBV7-2, with D uncertain. The germline gives CDR1 SGHTA, CDR2 FQGNSA. This CDR3 is 14 amino acids long. Trimming left V 3 bases short and J 0 bases short, with 9 bases between. The CDR3 protein is CASSFLTVSYEQYF. Written as DNA, the CDR3 is TGTGCCAGCAGCTTTTTGACGGTCTCCTACGAGCAGTACTTC. Supplemented by reference TRBV7-2 and TRBJ2-7, the full variable domain reads GAGVSQSPSNKVTEKGKDVELRCDPISGHTALYWYRQSLGQGLEFLIYFQGNSAPDKSGLPSDRFSAERTGGSVSTLTIQRTQQEDSAVYLCASSFLTVSYEQYFGPGTRLTVT.